The 13 T cell receptor beta chains listed next were all sequenced from one sample in a study of blood T cells in healthy people across ages. A second roughly 6 to 12 cycle PCR used barcoded and J-beta primers. TCRdb recomputed calls from the 5' RACE reads with MiXCR, one row per CDR3 protein. Of roughly 1.7 million distinct CDR3 sequences listed, 30% to 40% are singletons. The specimen sequenced was blood. All receptors come from a woman in her 30s in good health.

This clonotype was seen many times. This sequence joins TRBV20-1 and TRBJ2-7; D may be TRBD2 (6 bases). V was clipped by 0 bases and J by 5 bases, with 14 bases between them. There are 14 residues in the CDR3. The germline gives CDR1 DFQATT, CDR2 SNEGSKA (reference sequence). The CDR3, as DNA: TGCAGTGCTAGAGATCGAAGGACTAATCACGAGCAGTACTTC. This codes for CSARDRRTNHEQYF.

For the CDR3, the DNA is TGTGCCAGCAGCCAGACAGGGTACAACACCGGGGAGCTGTTTTTT. Translated, it gives CASSQTGYNTGELFF. This chain joins TRBV7-9 and TRBJ2-2; 7 positions agree with TRBD1. The length of the CDR3 is 15 residues. Germline loops: CDR1 SEHNR, CDR2 FQNEAQ (reference sequence). J lost 2 bases, V lost 5 bases, and 5 bases had no gene match.

This clonotype was seen many times. The chain couples TRBV28 to TRBJ2-7, with TRBD1 matching 9 bases. Germline V gene lookup returns CDR1 MDHEN and CDR2 SYDVKM. The V and J ends lost 6 bases and 2 bases, in that order; junction bases with no gene match: 8. The CDR3 is made up of 15 amino acids. The CDR3 is CASRPGTGRTYEQYF. CDR3 DNA sequence: TGTGCCAGCAGGCCCGGGACAGGGCGTACCTACGAGCAGTACTTC. The full variable domain, completed using reference TRBV28 and TRBJ2-7, is DVKVTQSSRYLVKRTGEKVFLECVQDMDHENMFWYRQDPGLGLRLIYFSYDVKMKEKGDIPEGYSVSREKKERFSLILESASTNQTSMYLCASRPGTGRTYEQYFGPGTRLTVT.

V is TRBV4-1 and J is TRBJ1-4, with 8 bases that match TRBD1. V shed 2 bases, J shed 2 bases, and the junction held 4 bases outside the gene matches. The CDR3 contains 16 residues. Per the germline V gene, CDR1 is MGHRA and CDR2 is YSYEKL. The CDR3 DNA is TGCGCCAGCAGCCAACCCCACAGGGGGACTAATGAAAAACTGTTTTTT. Protein product: CASSQPHRGTNEKLFF.

This clonotype showed up many times. This chain links TRBV27 with TRBJ2-7; 7 nucleotides line up with TRBD1. This CDR3 has 15 amino acids. Germline assignment: CDR1 MNHEY and CDR2 SMNVEV (reference sequence). V dropped 3 bases and J dropped 3; count of bases not matched to a gene: 8. The CDR3 loop is CASSLRLGTDYEQYF. As DNA, the CDR3 is TGTGCCAGCAGTTTGAGGTTAGGGACAGACTACGAGCAGTACTTC.

The genes are TRBV20-1 and TRBJ2-7; TRBD1 agrees at 9 bases. The V and J ends lost 3 bases and 3 bases, in that order; junction bases with no gene match: 9. The germline CDR1 and CDR2 sequences are DFQATT and SNEGSKA (reference sequence). The CDR3 extends over 15 amino acids. CDR3 amino acids: CSARSRDRVIYEQYF. The CDR3 bases are TGCAGTGCTAGGAGCCGGGACAGGGTAATCTACGAGCAGTACTTC.

This clonotype appeared a few times. CDR3 sequence (DNA): TGTGCCACCAGCCCCGGGACAGGGGATAAGAACGAGCAGTACTTC. Its translation: CATSPGTGDKNEQYF. The genes are TRBV15 and TRBJ2-7; the match to TRBD1 covers 10 bases. Germline assignment: CDR1 LNHNV and CDR2 YYDKDF (reference sequence). The CDR3 length is 15 residues. The ends lost 5 bases at V and 5 bases at J; junction bases unmatched: 9.

This clonotype was recorded a few times. The rearrangement joins TRBV11-2 to TRBJ2-7, with 7 bases identical to TRBD1. The J segment lost 3 bases and the V segment lost 4 bases, leaving 6 bases of the junction unmatched. Germline V gene sequence: CDR1 SGHAT, CDR2 FQNNGV. This CDR3 region has 14 residues. CDR3 nucleotides: TGTGCCAGCAGCTCGTTACAGGGGTACTACGAGCAGTACTTC. Its protein product is CASSSLQGYYEQYF.

J is TRBJ1-1 and V is TRBV20-1; the D is unclear. The CDR3 has 10 residues. Germline CDR1 reads DFQATT; CDR2 reads SNEGSKA (reference sequence). With 4 bases removed from V and 7 bases from J, the gap between germline ends came to 7 bases. This CDR3 reads CSAIGNEAFF. For the CDR3, the DNA is TGCAGTGCTATCGGCAATGAAGCTTTCTTT.

In its sample, this clonotype was seen a few times. The genes are TRBV19 and TRBJ1-2, with 10 nucleotides matching TRBD1. The CDR3 is 14 residues long. Germline CDR1 and CDR2: LNHDA and SQIVND (reference sequence). J gave up 7 bases and V 11 bases, and 13 bases lay outside the gene matches. The CDR3 region has the DNA TGTGCCGCCAGTAAGGGACAGGGGTACGCTGGCTACACCTTC. Amino acids: CAASKGQGYAGYTF.

The rearrangement uses TRBV28 and TRBJ2-7; D not certain. With the DNA end fitting TRBJ2-5 better, the J assignment may be wrong. This CDR3 comprises 13 residues. The germline V gene has CDR1 MDHEN and CDR2 SYDVKM. CDR3 region: CASSAGIAGTQYF. CDR3 DNA: TGTGCCAGCAGTGCTGGAATAGCAGGGACCCAGTACTTC.

To note about this clonotype: As the CDR3 is not closed by the conserved phenylalanine or tryptophan, this likely results from a read error. This sequence joins TRBV20-1 and TRBJ1-6; 9 nucleotides align to TRBD1. Per the germline V gene, CDR1 is DFQATT and CDR2 is SNEGSKA (reference sequence). The CDR3 loop spans 21 amino acids. The V and J ends lost 4 bases and 0 bases, in that order; junction bases with no gene match: 19. The CDR3 here is CSATTGDASGTGSSYNSPLHL. The DNA for the CDR3 is TGCAGTGCTACCACCGGGGACGCTTCCGGGACAGGGAGCTCCTATAATTCACCCCTCCACCTT.

V is TRBV2 and J is TRBJ2-6, with TRBD1 as a possible D gene (6 bases). Germline CDR1 SNHLY, CDR2 FYNNEI. CDR3 length: 16 residues. V was trimmed by 4 bases and J by 4 bases, leaving 14 bases between them. Here the CDR3 reads CASSVPQGRGANVLTF. The DNA of the CDR3 is TGTGCCAGCAGTGTCCCTCAGGGGAGAGGGGCCAACGTCCTGACTTTC. The full variable domain, its missing parts supplied by reference TRBV2 and TRBJ2-6, is EPEVTQTPSHQVTQMGQEVILRCVPISNHLYFYWYRQILGQKVEFLVSFYNNEISEKSEIFDDQFSVERPDGSNFTLKIRSTKLEDSAMYFCASSVPQGRGANVLTFGAGSRLTVL.